The clone carrying this T cell receptor beta chain was counted a few times. Profiling relied on immunoSEQ multiplex PCR, and the TCRdb table lists in-frame clones only, not all of them. The sample records about 490,000 clones, 76% being singletons. Germline CDR1 reads SGHRS; CDR2 reads YFSETQ. V gave up 3 bases and J gave up 4 bases, with 9 bases separating them. The CDR3 contains 13 residues. This entry is derived from a study of shared clonotypes between healthy human individuals. The chain is built from TRBV5-1 and TRBJ2-3; D is ambiguous. This receptor was obtained from a woman aged 40-49 years in good health. Some clones in this sample may be carry-over from other donors' samples. What was sequenced was PBMCs. The CDR3 nucleotides read TGCGCCAGCAGCTCAAGCCAGGCAGATACGCAGTATTTT. Translating it yields CASSSSQADTQYF.